The 7 T cell receptor beta chains presented below share a single source sample, sequenced in a study of cytomegalovirus exposure and HLA in healthy donors. PCR primers comprised 60 Vbeta and 13 Jbeta primers. Assay used: immunoSEQ multiplex PCR; TCRdb lists only in-frame clones, some missing. The profile shows under 200,000 clones, 65% to 85% of them singletons. Sequencing used PBMCs. These receptor sequences come from a woman between 45 and 65 years old in good health and CMV-seropositive.

This chain connects TRBV5-8 to TRBJ2-7; D not resolved. From germline, CDR1 is SGHTS and CDR2 YDEGEE. CDR3 length: 13 residues. Trimming removed 6 bases from V and 4 bases from J, with 14 bases in between. The CDR3 loop is CASNYFDRYEQYF. In nucleotides, the CDR3 is TGTGCCAGCAACTATTTCGACCGTTACGAGCAGTACTTC. Combining the CDR3 with reference TRBV5-8 and TRBJ2-7 gives the whole variable domain EAGVTQSPTHLIKTRGQQATLRCSPISGHTSVYWYQQALGLGLQFLLWYDEGEERNRGNFPPRFSGRQFPNYSSELNVNALELEDSALYLCASNYFDRYEQYFGPGTRLTVT.

This chain uses TRBV19 with TRBJ2-1; maybe TRBD2 (7 bases). CDR1 and CDR2 (germline): LNHDA, SQIVND (reference sequence). This CDR3 comprises 16 residues. The V end was cut by 5 bases, the J end by 6 bases, with 20 bases between. CDR3 loop: CASSLYEGGPFNEQFF. The DNA for the CDR3 is TGTGCCAGTAGTTTATATGAGGGGGGGCCATTCAATGAGCAGTTCTTC.

The chain has TRBV4-1 and TRBJ1-5; perhaps TRBD1 as D (6 bases). Germline loops: CDR1 MGHRA, CDR2 YSYEKL. V lost 0 bases to trimming and J lost 7 bases, with 10 bases between them. The CDR3 consists of 14 residues. The CDR3 loop is CASSQDPQGQPQHF. DNA of the CDR3: TGCGCCAGCAGCCAAGATCCCCAGGGGCAGCCCCAGCATTTT.

This chain uses TRBV5-1 with TRBJ2-7; the match to TRBD1 covers 7 bases. Germline V CDR1 and CDR2: SGHRS, YFSETQ. V gave up 3 bases and J gave up 5 bases; unmatched junction bases: 8. The CDR3 covers 14 residues. The CDR3 is CASSSGTVAHEQYF. In DNA, the CDR3 is TGCGCCAGCAGCTCCGGGACAGTCGCCCACGAGCAGTACTTC.

The chain joins TRBV5-6 to TRBJ2-5, with D hard to call. The ends were cut back, 0 bases at V and 2 bases at J, with 8 bases in the middle. This CDR3 region has 14 residues. Per germline, CDR1 SGHDT and CDR2 YYEEEE. CDR3 sequence: CASSLAGSQETQYF. Here the CDR3 DNA reads TGTGCCAGCAGCTTGGCCGGGTCACAAGAGACCCAGTACTTC.

The CDR3 sequence is CASSLVAGTATDTQYF. CDR3 coding DNA: TGCGCCAGCAGCTTGGTTGCGGGGACCGCCACAGATACGCAGTATTTT. The chain uses TRBV5-1 and TRBJ2-3, with D maybe TRBD2 (6 bases). Germline values: CDR1 SGHRS, CDR2 YFSETQ. V shed 0 bases and J shed 2 bases, with 13 bases lying between them. The length of the CDR3 is 16 residues.

V usage is TRBV7-9 and J usage is TRBJ1-1, with D maybe TRBD1 (6 bases). Germline V gives CDR1 SEHNR, CDR2 FQNEAQ (reference sequence). V was cut by 5 bases and J by 5 bases, with 12 bases left in between. The CDR3 spans 13 residues. The CDR3 loop reads CASSTPQGTEAFF. DNA for the CDR3: TGTGCCAGCAGCACACCTCAGGGGACTGAAGCTTTCTTT.